This is a list of T cell receptor beta chains from one sample in a study of blood T cell repertoires in COVID-19. Generated by immunoSEQ multiplex PCR, the TCRdb table keeps only in-frame clones and is missing some. In the table there are about 160,000 clones, 80% to 90% of which are singletons. The material sequenced was peripheral blood. The receptors were sampled from an older man with acute or convalescent COVID-19. Each CDR3 is given without its conserved first and last residue. The order of the fields is V gene, J gene, CDR3 protein.

TRBV30	TRBJ2-3	AWRGDRNTDTQY
TRBV4-2	TRBJ2-3	ASSQDLAAGTSYTDTQY
TRBV9	TRBJ1-4	ASSVGLGATGEKLF
TRBV7-9	TRBJ1-1	ASSLGLLNSEAF
TRBV5-1	TRBJ1-4	ASSGEPTNEKLF
TRBV5-1	TRBJ1-1	ASSLINRGNTEAF
TRBV28	TRBJ1-2	ASSLAGHGYT
TRBV5-6	TRBJ2-7	ASSLWVRLSYEQY
TRBV25-1	TRBJ2-1	ASSEAQVGNEQF
TRBV20-1	TRBJ2-7	SASGPVYEQY
TRBV20-1	TRBJ2-1	SASEDYLQQF
TRBV11-2	TRBJ2-5	ASSPGGTSGIQETQY
TRBV6-5	TRBJ2-1	ASRGSGKGNEQF
TRBV19	TRBJ2-5	ASSLGTGIETQY
TRBV7-2	TRBJ2-1	ASSSSGRLHNEQF
TRBV5-1	TRBJ2-2	ASTGLYTGELF
TRBV27	TRBJ2-7	ASSLKAGGPYEQY
TRBV27	TRBJ2-3	ASSLKWREGPPDTQY
TRBV30	TRBJ1-2	AWTLGLGGGYT
TRBV12-5	TRBJ1-2	ASGFRSSSGVYGYT
TRBV12-5	TRBJ2-2	ASGLPLPPANGELF
TRBV5-1	TRBJ2-7	ASSGQGVNEQY
TRBV28	TRBJ1-5	ASSRDRGGQPQH
TRBV7-8	TRBJ2-7	ASSARTSGGYEQY
TRBV25-1	TRBJ2-7	ASSVPGAYEQY
TRBV28	TRBJ2-2	ASSLFGGRGSGELF
TRBV28	TRBJ2-1	ASTLPTSGSINEQF
TRBV12-3/TRBV12-4	TRBJ2-3	ASSLQITDTQY
TRBV15	TRBJ2-7	ATSIRDRRYEQY
TRBV5-1	TRBJ2-5	ASSLLRGQETQY
TRBV18	TRBJ1-5	ASSPNRGNQPQH
TRBV4-1	TRBJ2-2	ASSQDGGITTGELF
TRBV5-1	TRBJ1-1	ASSFNRLMNTEAF
TRBV28	TRBJ2-3	ASSVTGATDTQY
TRBV21-1	TRBJ2-3	ASSKKNSLLHTDTQY
TRBV12-2	TRBJ2-7	ASPRSGSYEQY
TRBV6-2/TRBV6-3	TRBJ1-5	ASSYYGGVSNQPQH
TRBV5-1	TRBJ2-1	ASSSESSGSYNEQF
TRBV14	TRBJ2-2	ASSPAGNTGELF
TRBV28	TRBJ1-6	ASSFGGLTSPLH
TRBV18	TRBJ2-7	ASSPTGVVPHEQY
TRBV7-9	TRBJ2-3	ASSLGDTDTQY
TRBV9	TRBJ2-7	ASSGTGATNEQY
TRBV5-5	TRBJ2-5	ASSLGQGFQETQY
TRBV18	TRBJ2-5	ASSPVRETQY
TRBV28	TRBJ2-7	ATQSGTWAEQY
TRBV5-4	TRBJ2-5	ASSFGETQY
TRBV19	TRBJ2-7	ASSIGTSGRAIEQY
TRBV6-5	TRBJ2-7	ASSSDYEQY
TRBV5-1	TRBJ1-1	ASSLMGQGDTEAF
TRBV19	TRBJ1-5	ASNTDRAQPQH
TRBV5-4	TRBJ2-7	ASSSLDRALHEQY
TRBV7-2	TRBJ1-5	ASSLVQGSNQPQH